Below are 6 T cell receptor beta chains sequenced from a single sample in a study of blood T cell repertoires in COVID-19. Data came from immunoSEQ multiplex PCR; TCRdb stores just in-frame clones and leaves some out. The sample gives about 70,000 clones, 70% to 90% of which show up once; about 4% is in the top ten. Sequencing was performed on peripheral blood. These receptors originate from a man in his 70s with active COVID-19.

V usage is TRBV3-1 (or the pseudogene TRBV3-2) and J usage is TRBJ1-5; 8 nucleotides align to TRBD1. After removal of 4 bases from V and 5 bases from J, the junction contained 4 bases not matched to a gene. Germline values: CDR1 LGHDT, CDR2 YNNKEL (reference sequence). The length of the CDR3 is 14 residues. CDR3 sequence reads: CASSPAQGDQPQHF. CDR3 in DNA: TGTGCCAGCAGCCCAGCACAGGGGGATCAGCCCCAGCATTTT.

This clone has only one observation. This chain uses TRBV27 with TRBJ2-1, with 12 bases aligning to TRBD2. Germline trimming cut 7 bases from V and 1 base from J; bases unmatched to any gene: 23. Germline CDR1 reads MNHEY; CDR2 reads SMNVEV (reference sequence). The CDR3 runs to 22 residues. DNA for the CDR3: TGTGCCAGCACCCCAACTACGTGGACAGGACGACTAGCGGGAGTTTCCTACAATGAGCAGTTCTTC. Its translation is CASTPTTWTGRLAGVSYNEQFF.

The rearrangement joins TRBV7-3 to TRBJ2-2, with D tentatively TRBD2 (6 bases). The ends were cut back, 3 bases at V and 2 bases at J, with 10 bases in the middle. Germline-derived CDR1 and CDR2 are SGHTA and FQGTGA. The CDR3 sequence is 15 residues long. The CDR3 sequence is CASSLGGDNTGELFF. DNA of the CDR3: TGTGCCAGCAGCTTGGGGGGAGACAACACCGGGGAGCTGTTTTTT.

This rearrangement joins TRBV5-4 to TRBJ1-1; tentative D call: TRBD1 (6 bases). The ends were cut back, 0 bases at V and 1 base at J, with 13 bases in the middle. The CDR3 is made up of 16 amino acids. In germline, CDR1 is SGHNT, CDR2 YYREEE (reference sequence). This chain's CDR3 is CASSLGFGTQNTEAFF. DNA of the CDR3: TGTGCCAGCAGCTTGGGTTTTGGGACACAGAACACTGAAGCTTTCTTT.

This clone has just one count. The CDR3: CASSGGAQFYEQYF. CDR3 bases: TGTGCCAGTAGTGGCGGGGCCCAATTCTACGAGCAGTACTTC. The V and J genes are TRBV19 and TRBJ2-7; TRBD2 might be the D (6 bases). Trimming took 5 bases from V and 3 from J, leaving 14 bases between them. Germline CDR1 and CDR2: LNHDA and SQIVND (reference sequence). The CDR3 has 14 amino acids.

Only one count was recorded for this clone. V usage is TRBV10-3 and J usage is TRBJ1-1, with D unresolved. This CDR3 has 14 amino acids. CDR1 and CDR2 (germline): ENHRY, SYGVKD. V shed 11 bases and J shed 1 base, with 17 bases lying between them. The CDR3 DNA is TGTGCCTCAGAGGGCAGGCCCGAGAACACTGAAGCTTTCTTT. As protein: CASEGRPENTEAFF.